This entry features one T cell receptor (beta chain) sequence. This entry comes from a study of tumor-infiltrating lymphocytes in primary liver carcinoma. The CDR3 consists of 15 residues. Germline CDR1 reads SEHNR; CDR2 reads FQNEAQ (reference sequence). V shed 5 bases and J shed 4 bases, with 17 bases lying between them. Blood RNA originated from unsorted whole blood, with germline DNA additionally extracted. Reverse transcription of roughly 470 ng total RNA with a constant-region primer produced TCR beta cDNA. Three-round nested multiplex PCR performed with slightly modified ARM-PCR produced the TCR beta libraries. Researchers ran the first two PCR rounds for roughly 11 cycles each with TRBV1-TRBV30 forward primers and a C-beta reverse primer. Each CDR3 protein is one row after TCRdb ran MiXCR on the multiplex PCR reads. The sample holds about 320,000 distinct CDR3 sequences; about three fifths are singletons and the top ten take about a sixth.

The V gene is TRBV7-9, the J gene TRBJ1-1, with D maybe TRBD1 (5 bases). Sequencing input: peripheral blood. This clonotype originated in a woman between 25 and 40 years old with primary liver carcinoma and hepatitis B virus infection. This CDR3 reads CASSKTWGLGTEAFF. The CDR3 DNA follows: TGTGCCAGCAGCAAGACATGGGGCTTAGGCACTGAAGCTTTCTTT.